These 14 T cell receptor beta chains came from one sample sequenced in a study of blood T cell repertoires in COVID-19. TCRdb keeps only in-frame clones here, not all; method: immunoSEQ multiplex PCR. The sample contains 150,000 or so clones, 70% to 90% of which appear only once. Sequencing used peripheral blood. These receptors originate from a man aged 35 to 55 who had recovered from COVID-19.

This clone was detected only a few times. The chain links TRBV2 to TRBJ2-1; 10 bases align to TRBD2. The J segment lost 5 bases and the V segment lost 7 bases, leaving 8 bases of the junction unmatched. This CDR3 region has 15 residues. From germline, CDR1 is SNHLY and CDR2 FYNNEI. DNA for the CDR3: TGTGCCAGCACTCACCTAGCGGGAGTCGACAATGAGCAGTTCTTC. Residues: CASTHLAGVDNEQFF.

The chain uses TRBV4-3 and TRBJ2-5, with D possibly matching TRBD2 (6 bases). V lost 0 bases and J 4 bases, leaving 12 bases between the germline ends. Per germline, CDR1 LGHNA and CDR2 YSLEER. The CDR3 consists of 15 residues. CDR3 in DNA: TGCGCCAGCAGCCAAGATGCGGAGGGAGGAGAGACCCAGTACTTC. It is translated as CASSQDAEGGETQYF.

V usage is TRBV9 and J usage is TRBJ2-2; the D gene is possibly TRBD1 (6 bases). V was shortened by 3 bases and J by 5 bases, with 11 bases between the two germline ends. The germline CDR1 and CDR2 sequences are SGDLS and YYNGEE. The CDR3 extends over 14 amino acids. For the CDR3, the DNA is TGTGCCAGCAGCGCGGGACATATAACCGGGGAGCTGTTTTTT. Protein product: CASSAGHITGELFF.

The chain has TRBV5-5 and TRBJ2-7; 9 bases match TRBD1. The CDR3 runs to 16 residues. Germline V CDR1 and CDR2: SGHKS, YYEKEE (reference sequence). V lost 1 base to trimming and J lost 2 bases; unmatched junction nucleotides: 7. The CDR3 spells CASSLLGGTGTYEQYF. CDR3 in DNA: TGTGCCAGCAGCTTGTTAGGGGGGACAGGGACCTACGAGCAGTACTTC. Full variable domain (rest looked up from reference TRBV5-5 and TRBJ2-7): DAGVTQSPTHLIKTRGQQVTLRCSPISGHKSVSWYQQVLGQGPQFIFQYYEKEERGRGNFPDRFSARQFPNYSSELNVNALLLGDSALYLCASSLLGGTGTYEQYFGPGTRLTVT.

J is TRBJ1-1 and V is TRBV29-1; tentatively, D is TRBD1 (6 bases). The germline CDR1 and CDR2 sequences are SQVTM and ANQGSEA. Trimming cost V 7 bases and J 1 base, with 13 bases left between them. The CDR3 runs 13 residues. The CDR3 DNA is TGCAGCGGGGCAAACAGGGAGAACACTGAAGCTTTCTTT. It yields the protein CSGANRENTEAFF.

The table lists this clone with many counts. The rearrangement uses TRBV5-5 and TRBJ2-7, with TRBD2 identical over 11 bases. Trimming took 1 base from V and 5 from J; bases not matched to a gene: 14. This CDR3 spans 18 amino acids. Germline V CDR1 and CDR2: SGHKS, YYEKEE (reference sequence). In nucleotides, the CDR3 is TGTGCCAGCAGCTTGACTAGCGGGAGTTTTTCCCGTGGGGACGAGCAGTACTTC. This gives the protein CASSLTSGSFSRGDEQYF. The full variable domain, with the rest looked up from reference TRBV5-5 and TRBJ2-7, is DAGVTQSPTHLIKTRGQQVTLRCSPISGHKSVSWYQQVLGQGPQFIFQYYEKEERGRGNFPDRFSARQFPNYSSELNVNALLLGDSALYLCASSLTSGSFSRGDEQYFGPGTRLTVT.

This chain joins TRBV28 and TRBJ1-5; TRBD1 matches 7 bases. The CDR3 contains 16 residues. After removal of 10 bases from V and 2 bases from J, the junction contained 14 bases not matched to a gene. Germline loops: CDR1 MDHEN, CDR2 SYDVKM. CDR3 bases: TGTGCCACCGCCCCACCACAGGGGAGCCGCAATCAGCCCCAGCATTTT. Protein product: CATAPPQGSRNQPQHF. The full variable domain, its missing parts supplied by reference TRBV28 and TRBJ1-5, is DVKVTQSSRYLVKRTGEKVFLECVQDMDHENMFWYRQDPGLGLRLIYFSYDVKMKEKGDIPEGYSVSREKKERFSLILESASTNQTSMYLCATAPPQGSRNQPQHFGDGTRLSIL.

This rearrangement joins TRBV10-3 to TRBJ2-7; no clear D. The V end was cut by 6 bases, the J end by 3 bases, with 6 bases between. CDR1 and CDR2 (germline): ENHRY, SYGVKD. This CDR3 has 11 amino acids. The CDR3 DNA follows: TGTGCCATCAGAACTGGCTACGAGCAGTACTTC. This encodes CAIRTGYEQYF.

As DNA, the CDR3 is TGTGCCTGGAGCCCGTCCTCGAACACCGGGGAGCTGTTTTTT. Encoded protein: CAWSPSSNTGELFF. The rearrangement joins TRBV30 to TRBJ2-2; unclear D gene. Per the germline V gene, CDR1 is GTSNPN and CDR2 is SVGIG (reference sequence). This CDR3 comprises 14 residues. The V end was cut by 3 bases, the J end by 0 bases, with 8 bases between.

The V gene is TRBV30, the J gene TRBJ2-2, with a weak D call TRBD1 (5 bases). The length of the CDR3 is 15 residues. V was pared by 1 base and J by 8 bases, with 17 bases between. Germline CDR1 GTSNPN, CDR2 SVGIG (reference sequence). The CDR3 coding sequence is TGTGCCTGGAGTGGGGGCGCTCATCCACCGGGGGAGCTGTTTTTT. Translated: CAWSGGAHPPGELFF.

This clone was observed a handful of times. CDR3: CASSLPGLSYEQYF. DNA of the CDR3: TGTGCCAGCTCACTCCCCGGACTCTCCTACGAGCAGTACTTC. The V call is TRBV18, the J call TRBJ2-7; perhaps TRBD2 as D (5 bases). CDR1 is KGHSH, CDR2 LQKENI, per germline. There are 14 residues in the CDR3. The V end lost 4 bases, the J end lost 0 bases, and 10 bases lay between the germline ends.

CDR3 coding DNA: TGTGCCAGCAGTGAGCTAGGGCAGGGTGGCTACACCTTC. Amino acids: CASSELGQGGYTF. The chain combines TRBV6-1 with TRBJ1-2; perhaps TRBD1 as D (5 bases). The CDR3 has 13 residues. Per germline, CDR1 MNHNS and CDR2 SASEGT. Trimming removed 3 bases from V and 7 bases from J, with 12 bases in between.

This chain joins TRBV5-1 and TRBJ2-7; TRBD2 matches at 7 bases. The CDR3 runs to 14 residues. Germline CDR1 and CDR2: SGHRS and YFSETQ. J gave up 6 bases and V 4 bases, and 10 bases lay outside the gene matches. CDR3 protein: CASSKTSDSLEQYF. CDR3 coding DNA: TGCGCCAGCAGCAAAACTAGCGATTCGCTCGAGCAGTACTTC.

This clone was detected many times. In nucleotides, the CDR3 is TGTGCCAGCAGCTTAATTGGTCCCCCGGGAGATACGCAGTATTTT. Translated, it gives CASSLIGPPGDTQYF. The chain has TRBV7-2 and TRBJ2-3; no reliable D call. Trimming removed 2 bases at V and 5 bases at J, with 14 bases between. This CDR3 has 15 amino acids. CDR1 and CDR2 (germline): SGHTA, FQGNSA.